These 3 T cell receptor beta chains were all obtained from the same sample, sequenced in a study of regulatory T cells in long-lasting Graves disease (TCRdb year 2021). Explained via the paper, the time point label denotes: newly diagnosed GD, antithyroid drugs for less than 3 months. For both TCR sequencing and RNA sequencing, RNA was extracted from PBMCs using TRIzol. Library construction relied on multiplex PCR. These reads were obtained on an Illumina HiSeq 4000. TCR beta libraries were built with iRepertoire HTBI primers and Arm-PCR amplification of CDR3 regions. Using fastp trimming at Q25 and MiXCR clonotype assembly, TCRdb reanalyzed the public sequencing data and kept in-frame beta chains. Records with the same CDR3 protein are collapsed into one entry carrying the most frequent genes and DNA. This sample comprises hundreds of thousands of distinct CDR3 sequences, roughly 16% of them detected only once. The top ten clones comprise roughly 25% of the sample.

The same sample was also used in a study of T cells in Graves' hyperthyroidism and ophthalmopathy.

The material was peripheral blood mononuclear cells (PBMCs), obtained at new diagnosis, from a patient treated with antithyroid drugs. The source of these receptors is a woman in her forties or fifties with Graves disease. Donor details come from another sample of the same person, matched by shared clones.

This clonotype was seen repeatedly, ten times or more. The gene calls are TRBV11-1 and TRBJ2-7; 8 bases are a match to TRBD1. The CDR3 covers 15 residues. Germline trimming cut 4 bases from V and 2 bases from J; bases unmatched to any gene: 7. Germline V lookup: CDR1 SGHAT, CDR2 FQDESV (reference sequence). The CDR3 DNA reads as TGTGCCAGCAGCTCGATCCGGGACAGGACCTACGAGCAGTACTTC. Translating it yields CASSSIRDRTYEQYF. Full variable domain (outside the CDR3, taken from reference TRBV11-1 and TRBJ2-7): EAEVAQSPRYKITEKSQAVAFWCDPISGHATLYWYRQILGQGPELLVQFQDESVVDDSQLPKDRFSAERLKGVDSTLKIQPAELGDSAMYLCASSSIRDRTYEQYFGPGTRLTVT.

In this sample, this clonotype turned up a few times. This chain uses TRBV7-9 with TRBJ2-5; a weak D match, TRBD1 (6 bases). The CDR3 has 14 amino acids. Germline assignment: CDR1 SEHNR and CDR2 FQNEAQ (reference sequence). V lost 5 bases to trimming and J lost 5 bases, with 15 bases between them. Written as DNA, the CDR3 is TGTGCCAGCAGCCCCCCACAGGGTCGGGAGACCCAGTACTTC. Its translation: CASSPPQGRETQYF.

Many counts were recorded for this clonotype. The chain couples TRBV7-9 to TRBJ2-3, with D hard to call. The CDR3 contains 13 residues. The V end lost 4 bases, the J end lost 3 bases, and 8 bases lay between the germline ends. CDR1 and CDR2 (germline): SEHNR, FQNEAQ (reference sequence). The CDR3 here is CASSSPVTDTQYF. The CDR3 coding sequence is TGTGCCAGCAGCTCTCCCGTGACAGATACGCAGTATTTT. The whole variable domain, remainder taken from reference TRBV7-9 and TRBJ2-3, is DTGVSQNPRHKITKRGQNVTFRCDPISEHNRLYWYRQTLGQGPEFLTYFQNEAQLEKSRLLSDRFSAERPKGSFSTLEIQRTEQGDSAMYLCASSSPVTDTQYFGPGTRLTVL.